This record covers a single T cell receptor (beta chain). This record belongs to a study of glioma-infiltrating T cells after dendritic cell vaccination. V dropped 4 bases and J dropped 6; count of bases not matched to a gene: 8. This CDR3 contains 14 residues. CDR1 and CDR2 (germline): SGHNT, YYREEE (reference sequence). Regarding time point: after dendritic cell vaccination, including at tumor progression/relapse. Clones were sequenced by immunoSEQ multiplex PCR, and TCRdb holds only the in-frame ones, with some missing. This table holds 99,000 or so clones, 90% found once. The sequence came from a human donor with glioblastoma. Specimen: blood, collected after dendritic cell vaccination. The rearrangement uses TRBV5-4 and TRBJ2-7; TRBD1 agrees at 9 bases. The CDR3 coding sequence is TGTGCCAGCAGCCGCCGGGGACAGGGAAGCGAGCAGTACTTC. Its protein product is CASSRRGQGSEQYF.